What follows are 14 T cell receptor beta chains derived from one specimen sequenced in a study of control samples from healthy donors and cancer patients. Clones were sequenced by immunoSEQ multiplex PCR, and TCRdb holds only the in-frame ones, with some missing. The table lists some 150,000 clones, about 90% of them singletons, with under 9% in the top ten. Specimen: blood. All receptors derive from a man aged 18 to 30 in good health.

This chain links TRBV28 with TRBJ1-4; D call uncertain. This CDR3 is built from 12 residues. Per germline, CDR1 MDHEN and CDR2 SYDVKM. Trimming stripped 5 bases from V and 14 bases from J, with 15 bases between. CDR3 in DNA: TGTGCCAGCAGTCCCCTTTTGGAAGGCCTGTTTTTT. Protein: CASSPLLEGLFF. The full variable domain, rest sourced from reference TRBV28 and TRBJ1-4, is DVKVTQSSRYLVKRTGEKVFLECVQDMDHENMFWYRQDPGLGLRLIYFSYDVKMKEKGDIPEGYSVSREKKERFSLILESASTNQTSMYLCASSPLLEGLFFGSGTQLSVL.

This chain joins TRBV5-4 and TRBJ1-5; 11 bases line up with TRBD1. The germline CDR1 and CDR2 sequences are SGHNT and YYREEE (reference sequence). The length of the CDR3 is 15 residues. Trimming cost V 5 bases and J 4 bases; bases outside gene matches: 5. CDR3 DNA sequence: TGTGCCAGCAGTCCGGACAGGGGGCAGAATCAGCCCCAGCATTTT. This sequence encodes CASSPDRGQNQPQHF.

The CDR3 coding sequence is TGTGCCAGCAGCTTAAACCCCTGGAGGGGGGGAGTTGAAGCTTTCTTT. It specifies CASSLNPWRGGVEAFF. The chain uses TRBV7-3 and TRBJ1-1; D is perhaps TRBD1 (6 bases). In germline, CDR1 is SGHTA, CDR2 FQGTGA. The CDR3 is made up of 16 amino acids. The V end was cut by 1 base, the J end by 7 bases, with 19 bases between. The full variable domain, completed using reference TRBV7-3 and TRBJ1-1, is GAGVSQTPSNKVTEKGKYVELRCDPISGHTALYWYRQSLGQGPEFLIYFQGTGAADDSGLPNDRFFAVRPEGSVSTLKIQRTERGDSAVYLCASSLNPWRGGVEAFFGQGTRLTVV.

The rearrangement uses TRBV28 and TRBJ1-5; D not resolved. Germline lookup yields CDR1 MDHEN and CDR2 SYDVKM. The CDR3 length is 14 residues. V lost 3 bases to trimming and J lost 9 bases, with 15 bases between them. For the CDR3, the DNA is TGTGCCAGCAGTTTTAGGACCGGGGTGGGGCCCCAGCATTTT. Its translation: CASSFRTGVGPQHF.

The chain is built from TRBV3-1 (or the pseudogene TRBV3-2) and TRBJ1-6; no definite D call. The CDR3 covers 15 residues. With 3 bases removed from V and 7 bases from J, the gap between germline ends came to 13 bases. Germline CDR1 is LGHDT and CDR2 is YNNKEL (reference sequence). The CDR3 protein is CASSHPTSLNSPLHF. As DNA, the CDR3 is TGTGCCAGCAGCCACCCGACAAGCCTCAATTCACCCCTCCACTTT.

The V gene is TRBV12-5, the J gene TRBJ2-2; D is unresolved. Germline V gene data show CDR1 as LGHNT and CDR2 as FRNRAP. Between the trimmed V and J ends, which lost 6 bases and 0 bases, there was a span of 2 bases. The CDR3 is 12 residues long. The CDR3 nucleotides read TGTGCTAGTGGAACGAACACCGGGGAGCTGTTTTTT. Translation gives CASGTNTGELFF. Variable domain in full (rest from reference TRBV12-5 and TRBJ2-2): DARVTQTPRHKVTEMGQEVTMRCQPILGHNTVFWYRQTMMQGLELLAYFRNRAPLDDSGMPKDRFSAEMPDATLATLKIQPSEPRDSAVYFCASGTNTGELFFGEGSRLTVL.

V gene TRBV28 combines with J gene TRBJ1-1; no clear D gene. The V gene lost 2 bases and the J gene lost 5 bases, with 6 bases spanning the gap. The CDR3 extends over 12 amino acids. Germline V lookup: CDR1 MDHEN, CDR2 SYDVKM. For the CDR3, the DNA is TGTGCCAGCAGTTTAGCGGGGACTGAAGCTTTCTTT. Residues: CASSLAGTEAFF. Full variable domain (missing parts from reference TRBV28 and TRBJ1-1): DVKVTQSSRYLVKRTGEKVFLECVQDMDHENMFWYRQDPGLGLRLIYFSYDVKMKEKGDIPEGYSVSREKKERFSLILESASTNQTSMYLCASSLAGTEAFFGQGTRLTVV.

There are a few counts of this clone. The chain links TRBV7-2 to TRBJ1-5; D perhaps matches TRBD1 (5 bases). Trimming left V 0 bases short and J 0 bases short, with 12 bases between. This CDR3 spans 17 amino acids. Germline CDR1 and CDR2: SGHTA and FQGNSA. The CDR3 region has the DNA TGTGCCAGCAGCTTAGCGCTGGACAATTATAGCAATCAGCCCCAGCATTTT. Encoded protein: CASSLALDNYSNQPQHF.

The gene calls are TRBV4-1 and TRBJ2-2; D possibly corresponds to TRBD1 (6 bases). Trimming took 4 bases from V and 0 from J, leaving 9 bases between them. CDR1 MGHRA and CDR2 YSYEKL come from the germline V gene. The CDR3 runs 15 residues. The CDR3 here is CASSRGPPNTGELFF. In DNA, the CDR3 is TGCGCCAGCAGCCGGGGGCCTCCGAACACCGGGGAGCTGTTTTTT.

The J gene is TRBJ1-2, the V gene TRBV6-5, with TRBD1 as a possible D gene (5 bases). The CDR3 contains 14 residues. Trimming cost V 0 bases and J 9 bases, with 14 bases left between them. Germline V lookup: CDR1 MNHEY, CDR2 SVGAGI. The CDR3 nucleotides read TGTGCCAGCAGTTACTCGAGGGGCGAGGCCCGCTACACCTTC. Translation gives CASSYSRGEARYTF.

This clone was observed once. The chain couples TRBV11-2 to TRBJ2-1; D gene unclear. CDR3 length: 15 residues. Germline V gives CDR1 SGHAT, CDR2 FQNNGV. The ends were cut back, 3 bases at V and 6 bases at J, with 15 bases in the middle. Here the CDR3 DNA reads TGTGCCAGCAGCTTGGCAGGTCAGTCCCCCAATGAGCAGTTCTTC. Its translation is CASSLAGQSPNEQFF.

This chain uses TRBV27 with TRBJ1-4; a possible D gene is TRBD1 (5 bases). This CDR3 is 13 amino acids long. The germline gives CDR1 MNHEY, CDR2 SMNVEV (reference sequence). Trimming cost V 3 bases and J 10 bases, with 12 bases left between them. The CDR3: CASSLGTGGKLFF. The CDR3 nucleotides are TGTGCCAGCAGTTTGGGCACAGGCGGAAAACTGTTTTTT.

In DNA, the CDR3 is TGTGCCAGCAGCCCATGGGCGGGACAGGGTATCTACGAGCAGTACTTC. It specifies CASSPWAGQGIYEQYF. The genes are TRBV11-2 and TRBJ2-7; TRBD1 matches at 9 bases. This CDR3 region has 16 residues. V gave up 5 bases and J gave up 3 bases; unmatched junction bases: 11. Looked up from germline, CDR1 is SGHAT and CDR2 is FQNNGV.

CDR3 protein: CASSEDRGLNYGYTF. The CDR3 nucleotides are TGTGCCAGCAGTGAGGACAGGGGGCTGAACTATGGCTACACCTTC. V gene TRBV6-1 combines with J gene TRBJ1-2; TRBD1 agrees at 11 bases. Germline lookup yields CDR1 MNHNS and CDR2 SASEGT. The CDR3 is 15 residues long. V dropped 3 bases and J dropped 2; count of bases not matched to a gene: 2.